One sample yielded the 30 T cell receptor beta chains listed below, sequenced in a study of blood T cell repertoires in COVID-19. Libraries were prepared by immunoSEQ multiplex PCR; TCRdb keeps only in-frame clonotypes and omits some of them. The sample shows fewer than 300,000 clones, around 89% of them seen only once. What was sequenced was PBMCs or T cells enriched from blood (not recorded which). The receptor source for this set is a woman aged 40 to 55 with acute COVID-19.

The V and J genes are TRBV28 and TRBJ2-1; 7 nucleotides align to TRBD2. The CDR3 contains 16 residues. The V gene end was trimmed by 7 bases and the J gene end by 8 bases; junction bases not matched to a gene: 17. In germline, CDR1 is MDHEN, CDR2 SYDVKM. CDR3 protein: CASTATEAGERDEQFF. The CDR3 DNA follows: TGTGCCAGCACCGCAACTGAGGCGGGAGAAAGGGATGAGCAGTTCTTC. The full variable domain, with the rest looked up from reference TRBV28 and TRBJ2-1, is DVKVTQSSRYLVKRTGEKVFLECVQDMDHENMFWYRQDPGLGLRLIYFSYDVKMKEKGDIPEGYSVSREKKERFSLILESASTNQTSMYLCASTATEAGERDEQFFGPGTRLTVL.

The rearrangement links TRBV28 to TRBJ1-2; weak D call: TRBD1 (6 bases). CDR3 length equals 16 residues. Trimming cost V 2 bases and J 4 bases, with 17 bases left between them. The germline CDR1 and CDR2 sequences are MDHEN and SYDVKM. The CDR3 loop reads CASSLGSWQGSYGYTF. The CDR3 DNA sequence: TGTGCCAGCAGTTTAGGTTCGTGGCAGGGGTCCTATGGCTACACCTTC.

The chain combines TRBV7-9 with TRBJ1-3; D is perhaps TRBD1 (6 bases). The CDR3 loop spans 14 amino acids. Germline V gene lookup returns CDR1 SEHNR and CDR2 FQNEAQ (reference sequence). The V end lost 5 bases, the J end lost 3 bases, and 11 bases lay between the germline ends. This CDR3 reads CASSTTGSGNTIYF. Written as DNA, the CDR3 is TGTGCCAGCAGCACTACAGGGAGTGGAAACACCATATATTTT.

The V gene is TRBV10-3, the J gene TRBJ2-2, with 13 bases aligning to TRBD2. The V segment lost 7 bases and the J segment 3 bases; nucleotides outside the gene matches: 2. The CDR3 is 15 amino acids. Germline CDR1 is ENHRY and CDR2 is SYGVKD. The CDR3 DNA reads as TGTGCCATCAATGGACTAGCGGGAGACACCGGGGAGCTGTTTTTT. This gives the protein CAINGLAGDTGELFF.

The V and J genes are TRBV14 and TRBJ1-2; D not certain. Germline CDR1 and CDR2: SGHDN and FVKESK. The V and J ends lost 4 bases and 4 bases respectively, with 7 bases between them. CDR3 size: 12 residues. CDR3 loop: CASSLTGYGYTF. DNA of the CDR3: TGTGCCAGCAGCCTTACGGGCTATGGCTACACCTTC. The variable domain in full, with the rest retrieved from reference TRBV14 and TRBJ1-2, is EAGVTQFPSHSVIEKGQTVTLRCDPISGHDNLYWYRRVMGKEIKFLLHFVKESKQDESGMPNNRFLAERTGGTYSTLKVQPAELEDSGVYFCASSLTGYGYTFGSGTRLTVV.

This chain connects TRBV7-9 to TRBJ1-2, with D perhaps TRBD1 (5 bases). V was shortened by 5 bases and J by 2 bases, with 9 bases between the two germline ends. CDR1 SEHNR and CDR2 FQNEAQ come from the germline V gene (reference sequence). The CDR3 sequence is 13 residues long. The CDR3 loop is CASSGGWNYGYTF. The CDR3 DNA reads as TGTGCCAGCAGCGGGGGGTGGAACTATGGCTACACCTTC.

This chain joins TRBV5-4 and TRBJ1-2; D gene ambiguous. Per germline, CDR1 SGHNT and CDR2 YYREEE (reference sequence). V was cut by 0 bases and J by 8 bases, with 17 bases left in between. This CDR3 has 15 residues. CDR3 coding DNA: TGTGCCAGCAGCTTGGCCCAAACAGTTGGGTACGGCTACACCTTC. It encodes CASSLAQTVGYGYTF.

The chain links TRBV30 to TRBJ1-4; 7 bases are a match to TRBD1. This CDR3 region has 14 residues. Germline CDR1 reads GTSNPN; CDR2 reads SVGIG (reference sequence). The V segment lost 2 bases and the J segment 0 bases; nucleotides outside the gene matches: 0. The chain's CDR3 is CAWSQGATNEKLFF. CDR3 in DNA: TGTGCCTGGAGTCAGGGGGCAACTAATGAAAAACTGTTTTTT.

The chain has TRBV30 and TRBJ1-6, with a weak D call TRBD1 (5 bases). CDR3 length equals 16 residues. The V gene lost 2 bases and the J gene lost 8 bases, with 19 bases spanning the gap. Germline CDR1 GTSNPN, CDR2 SVGIG (reference sequence). The CDR3 bases are TGTGCCTGGAGTACTTCAGGGACTGGGGGATATTCACCCCTCCACTTT. It is translated as CAWSTSGTGGYSPLHF.

This clone was seen only once. This rearrangement joins TRBV28 to TRBJ1-5; TRBD1 matches 7 bases. CDR1 is MDHEN, CDR2 SYDVKM, per germline. Trimming took 9 bases from V and 3 from J; bases not matched to a gene: 11. The CDR3 loop spans 15 amino acids. In DNA form, the CDR3 reads TGTGCCAGTAAAACCGGGACAGCTATCAATCAGCCCCAGCATTTT. Amino acids: CASKTGTAINQPQHF.

V and J are TRBV27 and TRBJ2-7; D not certain. The germline gives CDR1 MNHEY, CDR2 SMNVEV (reference sequence). V gave up 1 base and J gave up 2 bases, with 18 bases separating them. The CDR3 has 17 residues. In DNA, the CDR3 is TGTGCCAGCAGTTTATTTCGGTCGGCAGGTGACCCCTACGAGCAGTACTTC. It specifies CASSLFRSAGDPYEQYF.

The chain is built from TRBV5-1 and TRBJ2-1; possible D gene TRBD2, 5 bases. Germline V lookup: CDR1 SGHRS, CDR2 YFSETQ. The CDR3 length is 17 residues. The V and J ends lost 1 base and 4 bases respectively, with 18 bases between them. The DNA of the CDR3 is TGCGCCAGCAGCTTGTCCCACAGACTAAATTGGTACAATGAGCAGTTCTTC. Amino acids: CASSLSHRLNWYNEQFF.

The DNA of the CDR3 is TGTGCCAGTACCGAGTTGGGACAGAGCACAGATACGCAGTATTTT. This translates into CASTELGQSTDTQYF. This rearrangement joins TRBV19 to TRBJ2-3; TRBD1 aligns across 7 bases. After removal of 7 bases from V and 0 bases from J, the junction contained 7 bases not matched to a gene. Looked up from germline, CDR1 is LNHDA and CDR2 is SQIVND (reference sequence). CDR3 length: 15 amino acids.

This clone showed up just a few times. The chain links TRBV6-1 to TRBJ2-7; TRBD1 might be the D (5 bases). CDR1 MNHNS and CDR2 SASEGT come from the germline V gene. Between the trimmed V and J ends, which lost 2 bases and 3 bases, there was a span of 14 bases. This CDR3 spans 15 amino acids. The CDR3 spells CASSETWGTNYEQYV. DNA of the CDR3: TGTGCCAGCAGTGAAACGTGGGGCACAAACTACGAGCAGTACGTC.

The rearrangement links TRBV10-3 to TRBJ1-3; no definite D call. V was cut by 10 bases and J by 0 bases, with 13 bases left in between. The CDR3 loop spans 14 amino acids. CDR1 is ENHRY and CDR2 is SYGVKD in the germline V gene. The CDR3 is CATRLMSSGNTIYF. The CDR3 DNA reads as TGTGCCACCAGGCTTATGAGCTCTGGAAACACCATATATTTT.

The chain joins TRBV9 to TRBJ2-1; TRBD2 is a possible D gene (6 bases). Germline V lookup: CDR1 SGDLS, CDR2 YYNGEE. Trimming took off 3 bases at V and 9 bases at J, with 16 bases between the two ends. The CDR3 extends over 14 amino acids. CDR3 coding DNA: TGTGCCAGCAGCGCCGGGGGAGAAAGGAGTGAGCAGTTCTTC. The encoded protein is CASSAGGERSEQFF. Full variable domain (outside the CDR3, taken from reference TRBV9 and TRBJ2-1): DSGVTQTPKHLITATGQRVTLRCSPRSGDLSVYWYQQSLDQGLQFLIQYYNGEERAKGNILERFSAQQFPDLHSELNLSSLELGDSALYFCASSAGGERSEQFFGPGTRLTVL.

The chain employs TRBV5-4 and TRBJ1-1, with TRBD1 matching over 12 bases. Germline V gene data show CDR1 as SGHNT and CDR2 as YYREEE (reference sequence). Trimming at V came to 3 bases and at J to 0 bases, leaving 3 bases not matched to a gene. The length of the CDR3 is 16 residues. CDR3 coding DNA: TGTGCCAGCAGCTGGGGACAGGGGGCTTTGAACACTGAAGCTTTCTTT. It translates to CASSWGQGALNTEAFF.

V usage is TRBV18 and J usage is TRBJ2-3, with D tentatively TRBD1 (5 bases). Between the trimmed V and J ends, which lost 2 bases and 5 bases, there was a span of 11 bases. Germline CDR1 and CDR2: KGHSH and LQKENI. This CDR3 region has 14 residues. As DNA, the CDR3 is TGTGCCAGCTCACCAGTGCAGGGCGGAGATACGCAGTATTTT. Translation gives CASSPVQGGDTQYF.

V and J are TRBV6-5 and TRBJ2-1; 7 positions agree with TRBD2. Germline V gives CDR1 MNHEY, CDR2 SVGAGI. The CDR3 covers 14 residues. With 7 bases clipped from V and 2 bases from J, the junction kept 5 bases outside the gene matches. CDR3 bases: TGTGCCAGCAACCCTCTAGCGGCCTACAATGAGCAGTTCTTC. It specifies CASNPLAAYNEQFF.

This rearrangement joins TRBV5-4 to TRBJ2-3; 11 bases agree with TRBD2. J was trimmed by 0 bases and V by 2 bases; bases with no gene match: 2. Germline loops: CDR1 SGHNT, CDR2 YYREEE (reference sequence). The CDR3 is 16 amino acids. The CDR3: CASSFSGRASTDTQYF. The CDR3 DNA reads TGTGCCAGCAGCTTTAGCGGGAGGGCGAGCACAGATACGCAGTATTTT.

Notes on this clone: A junction boundary mismatches the germline segment, possibly from a read error. The rearrangement joins TRBV28 to TRBJ1-2, with a tentative D call TRBD1 (6 bases). Per germline, CDR1 MDHEN and CDR2 SYDVKM. This CDR3 has 14 residues. In DNA, the CDR3 is TGTGCCAGCACTTTAATCTGGGGGCCCTATGGCTACACCTTC. Amino acids: CASTLIWGPYGYTF.

V and J are TRBV7-3 and TRBJ2-7; 12 bases agree with TRBD2. Germline CDR1 is SGHTA and CDR2 is FQGTGA. The CDR3 is 15 amino acids. With V trimmed by 8 bases and J by 2 bases, 7 bases remained unmatched. The CDR3, as DNA: TGTGCCAGCGTTCGGACTAGCGGGGCAACCTACGAGCAGTACTTC. Protein product: CASVRTSGATYEQYF.

The chain has TRBV5-4 and TRBJ2-5; D may be TRBD2 (6 bases). The CDR3 extends over 12 amino acids. CDR1 and CDR2 (germline): SGHNT, YYREEE (reference sequence). Trimming cost V 4 bases and J 4 bases, with 8 bases left between them. This CDR3 is CASSRLGETQYF. In DNA, the CDR3 is TGTGCCAGCAGCCGACTAGGAGAGACCCAGTACTTC.

The V call is TRBV6-4, the J call TRBJ1-1, with D hard to call. The V gene's germline CDR1 is MRHNA and CDR2 SNTAGT. V was clipped by 6 bases and J by 4 bases, with 18 bases between them. CDR3 length equals 15 residues. The CDR3: CASRAMGGVPTEAFF. As DNA, the CDR3 is TGTGCCAGCAGGGCGATGGGAGGCGTACCCACTGAAGCTTTCTTT.

This chain connects TRBV2 to TRBJ1-4; D is undetermined. Trimming took off 6 bases at V and 2 bases at J, with 13 bases between the two ends. Germline CDR1 is SNHLY and CDR2 is FYNNEI. The CDR3 totals 15 residues. For the CDR3, the DNA is TGTGCCAGCAGGTGGCAGGCTTGGACTAATGAAAAACTGTTTTTT. It yields the protein CASRWQAWTNEKLFF. Combining the CDR3 with reference TRBV2 and TRBJ1-4 gives the whole variable domain EPEVTQTPSHQVTQMGQEVILRCVPISNHLYFYWYRQILGQKVEFLVSFYNNEISEKSEIFDDQFSVERPDGSNFTLKIRSTKLEDSAMYFCASRWQAWTNEKLFFGSGTQLSVL.

The chain links TRBV13 to TRBJ1-1, with D unresolved. CDR1 and CDR2 from the germline V gene are PRHDT and FYEKMQ (reference sequence). The CDR3 spans 11 residues. The V gene lost 3 bases and the J gene lost 7 bases, with 6 bases spanning the gap. CDR3 DNA sequence: TGTGCCAGCAGCTTCGGACTTGAAGCTTTCTTT. This codes for CASSFGLEAFF.

The V and J genes are TRBV24-1 and TRBJ2-7, with TRBD1 as a possible D gene (6 bases). Germline-derived CDR1 and CDR2 are KGHDR and SFDVKD. This CDR3 is 14 amino acids long. Trimming pared 4 bases from V and 3 bases from J, leaving 12 bases between. The CDR3 DNA reads as TGTGCCACCAGTGAGGAGGACAGAAACTACGAGCAGTACGTC. Translation gives CATSEEDRNYEQYV.

The genes are TRBV5-6 and TRBJ1-3; D perhaps matches TRBD1 (5 bases). Per germline, CDR1 SGHDT and CDR2 YYEEEE. The ends were cut back, 6 bases at V and 4 bases at J, with 11 bases in the middle. The CDR3 loop spans 13 amino acids. The CDR3 region has the DNA TGTGCCAGCACAAGGGGAGGCGGAAACACCATATATTTT. Its protein is CASTRGGGNTIYF.

With regard to this clone: Within the sample, other DNA sequences also encode this same CDR3. The chain carries TRBV28 and TRBJ1-4, with TRBD1 identical over 8 bases. The CDR3 is made up of 15 amino acids. Looked up from germline, CDR1 is MDHEN and CDR2 is SYDVKM. V lost 1 base and J lost 7; bases outside the gene matches: 5. The CDR3 protein is CASSLFQGAGEKLFF. Written as DNA, the CDR3 is TGTGCCAGCAGTTTATTCCAGGGGGCAGGTGAAAAACTGTTTTTT.

The chain is built from TRBV9 and TRBJ2-4; 11 nucleotides line up with TRBD2. The CDR3 is 16 amino acids. The germline CDR1 and CDR2 sequences are SGDLS and YYNGEE. Trimming cost V 3 bases and J 8 bases; bases outside gene matches: 10. The CDR3 is CASSEPVAGGPHIQYF. CDR3 sequence (DNA): TGTGCCAGCAGCGAACCCGTAGCGGGAGGGCCTCACATTCAGTACTTC.